This TCR beta chain was retrieved from a study of beta chain features in type 1 diabetes. Whole-study findings and limits: Type 1 diabetes patients had moderately but significantly shorter TCRB CDR3s in all four CD4+ subsets.

The germline V gene encodes CDR1 SGHRS and CDR2 YFSETQ. This CDR3 is 14 amino acids long. The ends were cut back, 1 base at V and 5 bases at J, with 9 bases in the middle. For this clone: Antigen unknown.

cDNA synthesis used the whole RNA isolate, giving expressed TCRB sequences. Generated by immunoSEQ multiplex PCR, the TCRdb table keeps only in-frame clones and is missing some. The sample carries roughly 15,000 clones, under 80% recorded once. The receptor was isolated from a man aged 25 to 40 with type 1 diabetes. The chain has TRBV5-1 and TRBJ2-2; a weak D match, TRBD2 (6 bases). Sample: stem cell memory CD4+ T cells from blood. CDR3 protein: CASSLIGGTGELFF. The CDR3 nucleotides are TGCGCCAGCAGCTTGATCGGGGGAACCGGGGAGCTGTTTTTT.